This TCR beta chain was documented in a study of OX40 agonist ivuxolimab in advanced cancers. As for the study in general: Allowance was made for prior anti-PD-1, anti-PD-L1 or anti-CTLA-4 therapy, and around 41% had some. Study-level points and caveats: Dose levels from 0.1 to 3.0 mg/kg saw CD4+ and CD8+ blood T cells expand clonally by week 6. Low normalized clonal expansion also occurred in some nonresponding patients. The study did not work out the antigen specificity of the expanded peripheral T cells.

Sequenced by immunoSEQ multiplex PCR; TCRdb stores in-frame clones only, minus some. Of approximately 15,000 clones listed, 50% to 75% are singletons. This clone is medium-sized (0.01 to 0.1%). Its target is not known. This specimen was CD4+ or CD8+ T cells sorted from blood, taken in a trial of the OX40 agonist ivuxolimab. The TCR sequence derives from an adult with an advanced solid tumor such as melanoma, head and neck, liver or kidney cancer.

The CDR3 reads CASSRGAGNEQFF. The DNA of the CDR3 is TGCGCCAGCAGCAGGGGGGCGGGTAATGAGCAGTTCTTC. The chain has TRBV4-1 and TRBJ2-1, with D perhaps given as TRBD1 or TRBD2 (6 bases each). This CDR3 comprises 13 residues. Trimming left V 5 bases short and J 7 bases short, with 12 bases between. CDR1 and CDR2 (germline): MGHRA, YSYEKL.